This TCR beta chain was recorded in a study of blood T cell repertoires in COVID-19. Method: immunoSEQ multiplex PCR; TCRdb's copy keeps in-frame clones and lacks some. The table includes approximately 100,000 clones, approximately 83% detected once. This CDR3 is built from 15 residues. Germline-derived CDR1 and CDR2 are LNHDA and SQIVND (reference sequence). The TCR comes from a woman older than 75 with active or convalescent COVID-19. The sample was peripheral blood. The genes are TRBV19 and TRBJ2-5; perhaps TRBD2 as D (6 bases). The end of the DNA aligns better with TRBJ2-7, so the J call may be wrong. CDR3 region: CASSILGGKSYEQYF. The CDR3 DNA follows: TGTGCCAGTAGTATCTTGGGGGGAAAATCCTACGAGCAGTACTTC.